Listed below are T cell receptor beta chains from one sample, sequenced in a study of shared clonotypes between healthy human individuals. The repertoire was sequenced with immunoSEQ multiplex PCR; TCRdb's copy has only in-frame clones and lacks some. Of over 2 million clones listed, around 90% were seen once; the top ten hold about 0.36%. Sequences were obtained from naive CD4+ T cells from PBMCs. These receptors came from a man between 18 and 35 years old in good health. Some clones in this sample may be carry-over from other donors' samples. Both conserved end residues are part of each CDR3. D genes are given only for firm matches. Only part of the rows carry a size: once, few, many, or a class if the clone is expanded.

V: TRBV5-6
J: TRBJ2-1
D: TRBD2
size: -
DNA: TGTGCCAGCAGCTTGGTGGGACTAGCGGGAAGCTCCTACAATGAGCAGTTCTTC
CDR3: CASSLVGLAGSSYNEQFF

V: TRBV9
J: TRBJ2-3
D: TRBD2
size: -
DNA: TGTGCCAGCAGCGCTCTAGCGGGAGTAGGGGCAGATACGCAGTATTTT
CDR3: CASSALAGVGADTQYF

V: TRBV19
J: TRBJ1-5
D: -
size: -
DNA: TGTGCCAGTAGTATTTGGGACACGTATCAGCCCCAGCATTTT
CDR3: CASSIWDTYQPQHF

V: TRBV2
J: TRBJ2-1
D: -
size: -
DNA: TGTGCCAGCAGCCAGGGAAGATCGTCCTACAATGAGCAGTTCTTC
CDR3: CASSQGRSSYNEQFF

V: TRBV19
J: TRBJ2-7
D: -
size: -
DNA: TGTGCCAGTAGCTTGGACGAGCAGTACTTC
CDR3: CASSLDEQYF

V: TRBV6-6
J: TRBJ1-1
D: TRBD1
size: -
DNA: TGTGCCAGCAGTCAGGGACAGGGAGGAGCTTTCTTT
CDR3: CASSQGQGGAFF

V: TRBV4-1
J: TRBJ1-1
D: TRBD1
size: -
DNA: TGCGCCAGCAGCCAGGGTACAGGGGCCACTGAAGCTTTCTTT
CDR3: CASSQGTGATEAFF

V: TRBV28
J: TRBJ2-5
D: TRBD2
size: -
DNA: TGTGCCAGCAGTCCGACCGGGACTAGCGTAGAGACCCAGTACTTC
CDR3: CASSPTGTSVETQYF

V: TRBV7-2
J: TRBJ1-5
D: -
size: few
DNA: TGTGCCAGCAGCAAGTACAGAGAGGATCAGCCCCAGCATTTT
CDR3: CASSKYREDQPQHF

V: TRBV28
J: TRBJ2-7
D: TRBD2
size: -
DNA: TGTGCCAGCTTCACTAGCGGTAGCTCCTACGAGCAGTACTTC
CDR3: CASFTSGSSYEQYF

V: TRBV29-1
J: TRBJ2-7
D: -
size: -
DNA: TGCAGCGTTGAGGACGGTTCCTACGAGCAGTACTTC
CDR3: CSVEDGSYEQYF

V: TRBV5-5
J: TRBJ2-5
D: -
size: -
DNA: TGTGCCAGCAGCTTAGCGGGACAGCAAGAGACCCAGTACTTC
CDR3: CASSLAGQQETQYF

V: TRBV11-3
J: TRBJ2-5
D: -
size: -
DNA: TGTGCCAGCAGCTTAGTACGGGAAGAGACCCAGTACTTC
CDR3: CASSLVREETQYF

V: TRBV5-1
J: TRBJ1-2
D: -
size: -
DNA: TGCGCCAGCAGCGGAGGATCAGGAGATTCCTATGGCTACACCTTC
CDR3: CASSGGSGDSYGYTF

V: TRBV9
J: TRBJ2-3
D: TRBD2
size: -
DNA: TGTGCCAGCAGCCCAACAGGCGGGAGGGGCACAGATACGCAGTATTTT
CDR3: CASSPTGGRGTDTQYF

V: TRBV5-1
J: TRBJ2-3
D: TRBD2
size: -
DNA: TGCGCCAGCAGGTTAACGGGAGGGCCGAGCACAGATACGCAGTATTTT
CDR3: CASRLTGGPSTDTQYF

V: TRBV7-7
J: TRBJ2-7
D: TRBD1
size: -
DNA: TGTGCCAGCAGCCTCCGAGCAGGGACAGGGGGACTCTACGAGCAGTACTTC
CDR3: CASSLRAGTGGLYEQYF

V: TRBV29-1
J: TRBJ2-3
D: TRBD2
size: once
DNA: TGCAGCGTTGGGTCGGGACTAGCGCGCACAGATACGCAGTATTTT
CDR3: CSVGSGLARTDTQYF